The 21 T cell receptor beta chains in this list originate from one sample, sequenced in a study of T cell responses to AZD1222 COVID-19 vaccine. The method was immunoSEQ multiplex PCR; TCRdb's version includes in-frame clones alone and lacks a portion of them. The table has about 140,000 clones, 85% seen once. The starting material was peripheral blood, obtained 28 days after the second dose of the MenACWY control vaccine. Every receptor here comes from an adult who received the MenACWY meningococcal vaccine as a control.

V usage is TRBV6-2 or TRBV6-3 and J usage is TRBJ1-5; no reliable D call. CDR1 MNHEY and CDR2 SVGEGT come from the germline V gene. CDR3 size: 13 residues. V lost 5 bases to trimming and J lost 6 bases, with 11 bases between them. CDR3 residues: CASSPAAFQPQHF. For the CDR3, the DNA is TGTGCCAGCAGTCCGGCGGCTTTTCAGCCCCAGCATTTT.

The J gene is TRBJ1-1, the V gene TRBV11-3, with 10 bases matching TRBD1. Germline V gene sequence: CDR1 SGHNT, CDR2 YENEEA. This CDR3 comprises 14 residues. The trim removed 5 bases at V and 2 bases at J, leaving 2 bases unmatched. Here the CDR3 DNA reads TGTGCCAGCAGCCGGGACAGGGGAAACACTGAAGCTTTCTTT. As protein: CASSRDRGNTEAFF.

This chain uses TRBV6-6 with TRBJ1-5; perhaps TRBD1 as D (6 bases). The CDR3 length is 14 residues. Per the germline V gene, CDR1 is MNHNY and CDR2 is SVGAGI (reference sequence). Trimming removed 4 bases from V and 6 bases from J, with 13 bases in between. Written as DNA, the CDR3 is TGTGCCAGCAGTTTACAGGGATTCGGTCAGCCCCAGCATTTT. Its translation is CASSLQGFGQPQHF.

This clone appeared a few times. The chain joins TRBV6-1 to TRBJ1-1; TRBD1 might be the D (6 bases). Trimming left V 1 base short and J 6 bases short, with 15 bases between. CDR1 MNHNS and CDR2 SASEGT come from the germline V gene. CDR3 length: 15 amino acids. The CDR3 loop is CASSEEQGGVAEAFF. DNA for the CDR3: TGTGCCAGCAGTGAAGAACAGGGTGGAGTTGCTGAAGCTTTCTTT.

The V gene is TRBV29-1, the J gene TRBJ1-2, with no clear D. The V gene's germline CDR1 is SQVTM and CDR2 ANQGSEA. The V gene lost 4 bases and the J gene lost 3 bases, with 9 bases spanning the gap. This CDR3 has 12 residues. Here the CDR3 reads CSVVNRYYGYTF. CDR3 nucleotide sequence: TGCAGCGTTGTAAACCGGTACTATGGCTACACCTTC.

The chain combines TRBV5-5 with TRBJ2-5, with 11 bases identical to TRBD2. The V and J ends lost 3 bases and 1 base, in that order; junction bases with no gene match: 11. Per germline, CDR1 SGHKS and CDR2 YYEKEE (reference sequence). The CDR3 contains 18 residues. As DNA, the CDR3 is TGTGCCAGCAGCTACGTACGGCTAGCGGGAGGTTCCCAAGAGACCCAGTACTTC. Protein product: CASSYVRLAGGSQETQYF. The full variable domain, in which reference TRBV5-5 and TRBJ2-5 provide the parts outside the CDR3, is DAGVTQSPTHLIKTRGQQVTLRCSPISGHKSVSWYQQVLGQGPQFIFQYYEKEERGRGNFPDRFSARQFPNYSSELNVNALLLGDSALYLCASSYVRLAGGSQETQYFGPGTRLLVL.

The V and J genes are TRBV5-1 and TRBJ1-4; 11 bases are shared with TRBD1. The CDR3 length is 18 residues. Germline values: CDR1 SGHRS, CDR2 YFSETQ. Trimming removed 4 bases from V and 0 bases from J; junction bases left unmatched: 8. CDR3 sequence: CASSGDRGSFATNEKLFF. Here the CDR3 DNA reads TGCGCCAGCAGCGGGGACAGGGGGTCCTTTGCAACTAATGAAAAACTGTTTTTT.

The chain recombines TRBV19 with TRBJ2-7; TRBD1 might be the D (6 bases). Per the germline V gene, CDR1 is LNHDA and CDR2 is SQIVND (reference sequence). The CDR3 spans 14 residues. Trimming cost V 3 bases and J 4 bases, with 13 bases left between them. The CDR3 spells CASSIGTGPYEQYV. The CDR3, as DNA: TGTGCCAGTAGTATTGGAACAGGGCCTTACGAGCAGTACGTC.

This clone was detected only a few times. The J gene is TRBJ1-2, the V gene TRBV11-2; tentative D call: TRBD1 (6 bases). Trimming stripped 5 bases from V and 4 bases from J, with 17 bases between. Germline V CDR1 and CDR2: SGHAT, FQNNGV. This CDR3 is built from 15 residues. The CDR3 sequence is CASSPRQAMSYGYTF. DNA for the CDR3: TGTGCCAGCAGCCCCCGACAGGCGATGAGCTATGGCTACACCTTC.

CDR3 nucleotide sequence: TGTGCCAGCAGTGACAGAAATAGCAATCAGCCCCAGCATTTT. It yields the protein CASSDRNSNQPQHF. J is TRBJ1-5 and V is TRBV2; D unclear. V lost 3 bases and J lost 0, with 6 bases in between. This CDR3 is 14 amino acids long. From germline, CDR1 is SNHLY and CDR2 FYNNEI.

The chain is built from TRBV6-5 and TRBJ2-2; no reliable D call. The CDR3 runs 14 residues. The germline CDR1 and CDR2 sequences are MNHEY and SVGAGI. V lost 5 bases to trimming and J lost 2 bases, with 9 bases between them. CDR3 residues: CASSRYYNTGELFF. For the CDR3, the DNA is TGTGCCAGCAGTAGATATTACAACACCGGGGAGCTGTTTTTT.

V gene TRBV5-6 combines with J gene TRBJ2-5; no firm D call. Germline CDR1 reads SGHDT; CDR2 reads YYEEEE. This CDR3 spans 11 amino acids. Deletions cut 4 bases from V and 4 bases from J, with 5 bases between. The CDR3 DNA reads TGTGCCAGCAGCCTAACAGAGACCCAGTACTTC. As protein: CASSLTETQYF.

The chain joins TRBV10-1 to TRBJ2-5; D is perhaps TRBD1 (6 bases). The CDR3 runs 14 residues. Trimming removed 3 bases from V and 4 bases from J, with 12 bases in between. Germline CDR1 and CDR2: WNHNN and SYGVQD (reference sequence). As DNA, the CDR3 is TGCGCCAGCAGTGAACCAGGGGAAGGAGAGACCCAGTACTTC. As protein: CASSEPGEGETQYF.

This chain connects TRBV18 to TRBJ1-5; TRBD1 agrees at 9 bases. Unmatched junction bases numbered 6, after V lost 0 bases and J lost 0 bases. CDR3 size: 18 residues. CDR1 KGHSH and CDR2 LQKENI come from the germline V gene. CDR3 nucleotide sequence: TGTGCCAGCTCACCACCGGGGACAGGGTCTGATAGCAATCAGCCCCAGCATTTT. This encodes CASSPPGTGSDSNQPQHF.

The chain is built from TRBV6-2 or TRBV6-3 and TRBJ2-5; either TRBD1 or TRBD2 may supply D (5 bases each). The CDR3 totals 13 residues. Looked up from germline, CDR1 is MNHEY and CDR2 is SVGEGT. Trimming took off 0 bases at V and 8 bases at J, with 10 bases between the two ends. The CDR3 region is CASSYSGLATQYF. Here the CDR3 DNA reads TGTGCCAGCAGTTACTCGGGGCTAGCCACCCAGTACTTC.

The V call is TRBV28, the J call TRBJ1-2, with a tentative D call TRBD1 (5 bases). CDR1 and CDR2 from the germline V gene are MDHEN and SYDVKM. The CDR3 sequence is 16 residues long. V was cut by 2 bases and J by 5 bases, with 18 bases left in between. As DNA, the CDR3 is TGTGCCAGCAGTTTAGGTGACCGGGACGGCGGATATGGCTACACCTTC. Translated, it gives CASSLGDRDGGYGYTF.

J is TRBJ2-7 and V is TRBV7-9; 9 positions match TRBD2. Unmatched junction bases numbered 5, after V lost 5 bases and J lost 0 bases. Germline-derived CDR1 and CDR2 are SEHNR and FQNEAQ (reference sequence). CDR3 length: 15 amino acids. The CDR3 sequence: CASSVTSGYSYEQYF. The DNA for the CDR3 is TGTGCCAGCAGCGTGACTAGCGGATACTCCTACGAGCAGTACTTC.

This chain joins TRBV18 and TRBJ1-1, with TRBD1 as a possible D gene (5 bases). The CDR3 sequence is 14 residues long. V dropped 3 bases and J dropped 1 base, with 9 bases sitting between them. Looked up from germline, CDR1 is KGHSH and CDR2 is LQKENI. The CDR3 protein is CASSPGPGNTEAFF. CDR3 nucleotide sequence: TGTGCCAGCTCACCGGGGCCCGGGAACACTGAAGCTTTCTTT. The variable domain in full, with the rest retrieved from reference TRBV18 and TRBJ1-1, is NAGVMQNPRHLVRRRGQEARLRCSPMKGHSHVYWYRQLPEEGLKFMVYLQKENIIDESGMPKERFSAEFPKEGPSILRIQQVVRGDSAAYFCASSPGPGNTEAFFGQGTRLTVV.

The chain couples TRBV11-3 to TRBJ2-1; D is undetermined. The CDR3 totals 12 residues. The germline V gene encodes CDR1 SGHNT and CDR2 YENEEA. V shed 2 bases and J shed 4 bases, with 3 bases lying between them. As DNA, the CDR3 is TGTGCCAGCAGCTTACAATACAATGAGCAGTTCTTC. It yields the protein CASSLQYNEQFF.

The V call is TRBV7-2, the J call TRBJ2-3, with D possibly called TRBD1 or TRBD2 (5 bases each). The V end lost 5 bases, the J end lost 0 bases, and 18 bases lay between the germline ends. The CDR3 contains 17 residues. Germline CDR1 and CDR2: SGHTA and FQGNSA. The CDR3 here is CASSLPQGGPSTDTQYF. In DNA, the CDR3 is TGTGCCAGCAGCCTACCCCAGGGCGGGCCAAGCACAGATACGCAGTATTTT.

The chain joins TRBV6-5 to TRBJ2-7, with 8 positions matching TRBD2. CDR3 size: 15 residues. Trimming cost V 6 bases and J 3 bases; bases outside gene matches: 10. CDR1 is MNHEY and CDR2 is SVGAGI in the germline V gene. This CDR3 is CASREGLGALYEQYV. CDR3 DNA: TGTGCCAGCAGGGAGGGACTAGGAGCCCTCTACGAGCAGTACGTC.